This record covers a single T cell receptor (beta chain). Its recognized antigen is unknown. No much larger clonotype is one base removed from it; base qualities were not supplied. CD4+ and CD8+ cells were isolated by positive magnetic bead selection on an AutoMACS, and purity was checked by flow cytometry. After a first flow cytometry screen using a TCR V beta antibody panel, clonal expansions were characterized through TCRB deep sequencing of sorted CD8+ fractions. Isolation of peripheral blood mononuclear cells was done through Ficoll-Paque PLUS density gradient separation. DNA was extracted from CD4-enriched, CD8-enriched or PBMC samples with Nucleospin Tissue or Tissue XS kits and quantified with a Qubit 2.0 fluorometer. Including the terminal cysteine and phenylalanine, the CDR3 comprises 16 residues. Of all the DNA, just the CDR3 is kept, 48 bases in frame from base 1. Trimming at the junction amounts to 3 bases on V and 0 bases on J, and the germline ends lie 11 bases apart. The germline V gene supplies CDR1 WSHSY and CDR2 SAAADI.

The immunoSEQ assay was applied to genomic DNA for TCRB CDR3 sequencing. As for the original processing: Published virus-specific TCRB sequences were compared with patient CD8+ clones larger than 1%, and only a few matches were found. The analyses included only productive TCRB rearrangements. Clonality was calculated as a Shannon entropy-based productive clonality index, and a clone was defined by a unique TCRB CDR3 sequence. Repertoire overlap between two samples was calculated from the template counts of each clone relative to total templates per sample. V-gene usage measured by flow cytometry correlated with TCRB sequencing V-gene usage, with a Spearman r of roughly 0.55. TCRdb took over this immuneACCESS table, retaining in-frame rearrangements with V and J assigned. Such tables are incomplete; in checked studies, under half of the missing clones stem from an unresolved V gene, and the remainder is unexplained. V and J calls and clone size come straight from that table; D and trimming were deduced from the DNA. This sample comprises about 18,000 clones, about two thirds of them detected only once. The leading ten clones occupy over 15% of the sample.

This entry is derived from a study of somatic mutations in cytotoxic T cells in rheumatoid arthritis (dated 2017 in TCRdb). Turning to the overall study: Right after diagnosis and prior to the start of any treatment, about 33 ml EDTA of peripheral blood was drawn from patients. Some T-cell populations stained with V beta antibodies were sorted by flow on a FACSAria II or Sony SH800 to nearly 100% purity, with sorted V beta1+ cells additionally subjected to TCRB sequencing. Whether expanded CD8+ T-cell clones in untreated, newly diagnosed rheumatoid arthritis carry somatic mutations was the study question, and clonality was characterized with TCRB deep sequencing. For roughly 63 rheumatoid arthritis patients and more than 15 healthy controls, TCRB deep sequencing was carried out. Patient and control groups had essentially identical median ages.

Overall results and qualifications from the work: An increase of CD8+ clonality with age was seen in patients (Spearman r=0.49) but not in healthy controls. Rheumatoid arthritis patients and age-matched healthy controls did not significantly differ in CD8+ T-cell clonality. Several identical CD8+ TCRB sequences were found in both blood and synovial fluid, and in about an eighth of the roughly 60 patients the largest CD8+ clone exceeded 20% of CD8+ cells. No adjustment for multiple comparisons was made for the slight TRBV07 underrepresentation in patients. Viral specificity could not be ruled out by absence from virus-specific databases, and the antigen targets of the expanded CD8+ clones remained unknown.

The sequencing sample was made of CD8+ T cells sorted from blood. The clonotype originates from an adult with rheumatoid arthritis. The chain links TRBV10-2 with TRBJ2-2, with TRBD2 perhaps the D gene, on 6 matching bases. The bases are TGCGCCAGCAGTGACGTGGCGGGGACGAACACCGGGGAGCTGTTTTTT. This sequence encodes CASSDVAGTNTGELFF.